Listed below are T cell receptor beta chains from one sample, sequenced in a study of cytomegalovirus exposure and HLA in healthy donors. Clones were sequenced by immunoSEQ multiplex PCR, and TCRdb holds only the in-frame ones, with some missing. The table records 150,000 to 200,000 clones, over 75% of them present only once. The source material was PBMCs. These receptors all come from a female donor in good health and CMV-seronegative. Both conserved end residues are part of each CDR3. A D gene is named only where the DNA matches it firmly. Only some rows state a clone size, as once, few, many or a class for expanded clones.

J: TRBJ1-3
size: -
D: TRBD1
V: TRBV19
CDR3: CASSRQGPGNTIYF
DNA: TGTGCCAGTAGTAGACAGGGGCCTGGAAACACCATATATTTT

J: TRBJ2-5
size: -
D: -
V: TRBV11-3
CDR3: CASSFRGEETQYF
DNA: TGTGCCAGCAGCTTCCGGGGAGAAGAGACCCAGTACTTC

J: TRBJ2-1
size: -
D: TRBD1
V: TRBV5-1
CDR3: CASSSPTGEGSNEQFF
DNA: TGCGCCAGCAGTTCACCGACAGGGGAAGGATCCAATGAGCAGTTCTTC

J: TRBJ1-5
size: -
D: -
V: TRBV6-1
CDR3: CASSDGWANQPQHF
DNA: TGTGCCAGCAGTGATGGGTGGGCTAATCAGCCCCAGCATTTT

J: TRBJ1-3
size: -
D: -
V: TRBV10-1
CDR3: CASSESSRGNTIYF
DNA: TGCGCCAGCAGTGAGTCCTCCAGGGGAAACACCATATATTTT

J: TRBJ2-2
size: -
D: -
V: TRBV11-3
CDR3: CASSLYGRTGELFF
DNA: TGTGCCAGCAGCTTGTATGGGCGCACCGGGGAGCTGTTTTTT

J: TRBJ1-2
size: -
D: TRBD1
V: TRBV4-3
CDR3: CASSQEPTTGDNYGYTF
DNA: TGCGCCAGCAGCCAAGAGCCGACGACAGGGGACAACTATGGCTACACCTTC

J: TRBJ2-7
size: -
D: TRBD1
V: TRBV28
CDR3: CASRTTGGSRYEQYF
DNA: TGTGCCAGCAGAACTACAGGGGGTTCTCGGTACGAGCAGTACTTC

J: TRBJ1-1
size: -
D: -
V: TRBV7-6
CDR3: CASRPQGPTEAFF
DNA: TGTGCCAGCAGACCACAGGGTCCCACTGAAGCTTTCTTT

J: TRBJ1-5
size: -
D: -
V: TRBV10-3
CDR3: CAISEGRVNNQPQHF
DNA: TGTGCCATCAGTGAGGGGAGAGTGAACAATCAGCCCCAGCATTTT

J: TRBJ2-2
size: once
D: TRBD1
V: TRBV19
CDR3: CASSMSGTGVFGELFF
DNA: TGTGCCAGTAGTATGTCCGGGACAGGGGTTTTTGGGGAGCTGTTTTTT

J: TRBJ2-3
size: -
D: TRBD2
V: TRBV28
CDR3: CASSTTSGRAGWRYTQYF
DNA: TGTGCCAGCAGCACGACTAGCGGGAGGGCCGGATGGAGGTATACGCAGTATTTT

J: TRBJ1-6
size: -
D: TRBD1
V: TRBV7-3
CDR3: CASSEGTGNSPLHF
DNA: TGTGCCAGCAGCGAAGGGACAGGGAATTCACCCCTCCACTTT

J: TRBJ2-4
size: -
D: TRBD2
V: TRBV29-1
CDR3: CSVRGLAGAKNIQYF
DNA: TGCAGCGTCCGAGGACTAGCGGGAGCCAAAAACATTCAGTACTTC

J: TRBJ1-2
size: -
D: -
V: TRBV7-3
CDR3: CASSLMGEGGYTF
DNA: TGTGCCAGCAGCTTAATGGGGGAGGGTGGCTACACCTTC

J: TRBJ1-4
size: -
D: -
V: TRBV18
CDR3: CASSPPVGDDEKLFF
DNA: TGTGCCAGCTCACCACCGGTCGGGGATGATGAAAAACTGTTTTTT

J: TRBJ1-1
size: -
D: TRBD1
V: TRBV19
CDR3: CASRLTGGAGENTEAFF
DNA: TGTGCCAGTAGGCTGACAGGGGGCGCAGGGGAGAACACTGAAGCTTTCTTT

J: TRBJ2-1
size: few
D: -
V: TRBV13
CDR3: CASSAYSEQFF
DNA: TGTGCCAGCAGCGCCTACAGTGAGCAGTTCTTC

J: TRBJ2-3
size: -
D: -
V: TRBV5-6
CDR3: CASSLALSTDTQYF
DNA: TGTGCCAGCAGCTTGGCCTTAAGCACAGATACGCAGTATTTT

J: TRBJ2-7
size: once
D: -
V: TRBV9
CDR3: CASSVSLQGGEQYF
DNA: TGTGCCAGCAGCGTAAGCCTACAGGGCGGCGAGCAGTACTTC

J: TRBJ2-7
size: -
D: TRBD1
V: TRBV19
CDR3: CASSIDSGGISYEQYF
DNA: TGTGCCAGTAGTATAGACTCAGGGGGAATCTCCTACGAGCAGTACTTC

J: TRBJ1-5
size: -
D: TRBD1
V: TRBV7-8
CDR3: CASSLRGEQGRTRNQPQHF
DNA: TGTGCCAGCAGCCTTAGGGGTGAACAGGGGCGGACGCGCAATCAGCCCCAGCATTTT

J: TRBJ2-2
size: -
D: -
V: TRBV5-1
CDR3: CASSLNPGTVNTGELFF
DNA: TGCGCCAGCAGCTTGAATCCCGGGACTGTCAACACCGGGGAGCTGTTTTTT

J: TRBJ2-5
size: -
D: TRBD1
V: TRBV19
CDR3: CASSIATGGETQYF
DNA: TGTGCCAGTAGTATCGCTACAGGGGGAGAGACCCAGTACTTC

J: TRBJ2-5
size: -
D: -
V: TRBV6-1
CDR3: CASSDGLLAQETQYF
DNA: TGTGCCAGCAGTGATGGACTTTTAGCGCAAGAGACCCAGTACTTC

J: TRBJ1-1
size: few
D: -
V: TRBV7-8
CDR3: CASSLEQSGRARGAFF
DNA: TGTGCCAGCAGCTTAGAGCAGTCAGGGAGGGCCCGCGGGGCTTTCTTT

J: TRBJ2-3
size: -
D: TRBD2
V: TRBV27
CDR3: CASSLNTGLVRADTQYF
DNA: TGTGCCAGCAGTTTAAACACGGGACTAGTCAGGGCAGATACGCAGTATTTT

J: TRBJ2-3
size: -
D: -
V: TRBV6-1
CDR3: CASSDAGRDTQYF
DNA: TGTGCCAGCAGTGACGCTGGGAGGGATACGCAGTATTTT

J: TRBJ1-4
size: -
D: TRBD1
V: TRBV9
CDR3: CASSVGGGNDGEKLFF
DNA: TGTGCCAGCAGCGTAGGAGGGGGCAACGACGGTGAAAAACTGTTTTTT

J: TRBJ1-6
size: -
D: TRBD1
V: TRBV6-4
CDR3: CASSDGTAAQPLHF
DNA: TGTGCCAGCAGTGACGGGACAGCAGCTCAACCCCTCCACTTT

J: TRBJ1-2
size: -
D: -
V: TRBV21-1
CDR3: CASGTGNDYGYTF
DNA: TGTGCCAGCGGGACAGGCAACGACTATGGCTACACCTTC

J: TRBJ2-7
size: -
D: TRBD2
V: TRBV5-1
CDR3: CASSYTSGASYEQYF
DNA: TGCGCCAGCAGCTACACTAGCGGGGCCTCCTACGAGCAGTACTTC

J: TRBJ2-5
size: -
D: TRBD2
V: TRBV6-5
CDR3: CASSYSAGGSETQYF
DNA: TGTGCCAGCAGTTACTCTGCGGGAGGGTCAGAGACCCAGTACTTC

J: TRBJ2-3
size: -
D: -
V: TRBV7-9
CDR3: CASSLGWRYTDTQYF
DNA: TGTGCCAGCAGCTTAGGTTGGAGGTACACAGATACGCAGTATTTT

J: TRBJ1-3
size: -
D: TRBD1
V: TRBV28
CDR3: CASSFKDRAGNTIYF
DNA: TGTGCCAGCAGTTTTAAAGACAGGGCTGGAAACACCATATATTTT

J: TRBJ2-3
size: -
D: -
V: TRBV11-2
CDR3: CASSLVPGGTDTQYF
DNA: TGTGCCAGCAGCTTAGTCCCAGGGGGGACAGATACGCAGTATTTT